A selection of T cell receptor beta chains follows, all from one sample in a study of lymphopenia after photon versus proton radiotherapy. Libraries were prepared by immunoSEQ multiplex PCR; TCRdb keeps only in-frame clonotypes and omits some of them. The profile covers about 5,000 clones, with about 88% appearing a single time and around 17% taken by the ten largest. Sequenced material: peripheral blood, taken from a patient treated with photon-based radiotherapy. The receptors stem from a man aged 25 to 40 with gastric cancer. The CDR3 runs from the conserved cysteine through the conserved F or W. The D gene is left open where the match is weak. Clone size is not always given. Where it is, it says once, few, many or a class for expanded clones.

j_gene,len,d_gene,abundance,v_gene,CDR3aa,CDR3nt
TRBJ2-5,14,.,.,TRBV10-3,CAISAGTEEETQYF,TGTGCCATCAGTGCTGGGACCGAGGAAGAGACCCAGTACTTC
TRBJ2-1,16,TRBD1,.,TRBV28,CASSSTGGISYNEQFF,TGTGCCAGCAGTTCGACAGGGGGTATCTCCTACAATGAGCAGTTCTTC
TRBJ1-5,15,.,.,TRBV4-1,CASSLGPGTNQPQHF,TGCGCCAGCAGCCTCGGACCGGGCACCAATCAGCCCCAGCATTTT
TRBJ1-2,12,.,.,TRBV14,CASSQDRGTYTF,TGTGCCAGCAGCCAAGATCGAGGGACCTACACCTTC
TRBJ1-1,13,.,.,TRBV29-1,CSVEKGTNTEAFF,TGCAGCGTTGAAAAGGGGACGAACACTGAAGCTTTCTTT
TRBJ2-3,12,.,.,TRBV7-9,CASSQSTDTQYF,TGTGCCAGCAGCCAGAGCACAGATACGCAGTATTTT
TRBJ1-1,16,.,.,TRBV29-1,CSAPSGTGILNTEAFF,TGCAGCGCCCCGTCCGGGACCGGGATCTTGAACACTGAAGCTTTCTTT
TRBJ1-2,14,TRBD1,.,TRBV5-1,CASSQTGQESGYTF,TGCGCCAGCAGCCAGACAGGGCAAGAGAGTGGCTACACCTTC
TRBJ1-2,14,.,.,TRBV5-3,CARSPWPINYGYTF,TGTGCCAGAAGCCCATGGCCTATTAACTATGGCTACACCTTC
TRBJ2-1,16,TRBD2,once,TRBV6-7,CASSYIGRENYNEQFF,TGTGCCAGCAGTTATATTGGGCGGGAGAATTACAATGAGCAGTTCTTC
TRBJ2-2,13,.,.,TRBV2,CASSILITGELFF,TGTGCCAGCAGTATTTTAATCACCGGGGAGCTGTTTTTT
TRBJ1-1,10,.,.,TRBV5-3,CASSQGEAFF,TGTGCCAGCAGCCAGGGTGAAGCTTTCTTT
TRBJ1-2,12,TRBD1,.,TRBV6-6,CASSSQGDGYTF,TGTGCCAGCAGTTCACAGGGGGATGGCTACACCTTC
TRBJ1-5,14,.,.,TRBV7-2,CASSPDTGYQPQHF,TGTGCCAGCAGCCCTGACACCGGCTATCAGCCCCAGCATTTT
TRBJ1-2,17,TRBD1,.,TRBV14,CASSHGGPQGEDYGYTF,TGTGCCAGCAGCCATGGCGGTCCCCAGGGGGAAGACTATGGCTACACCTTC
TRBJ2-6,18,.,.,TRBV7-3,CASSPEMGVGSGANVLTF,TGTGCCAGCAGCCCCGAAATGGGGGTAGGCTCTGGGGCCAACGTCCTGACTTTC
TRBJ2-1,16,TRBD2,.,TRBV15,CATSRDTTSGRHEQFF,TGTGCCACCAGCAGAGATACGACTAGCGGGAGGCATGAGCAGTTCTTC
TRBJ2-3,15,TRBD2,.,TRBV4-1,CASSLGTRGSDTQYF,TGCGCCAGCAGCCTCGGGACTAGGGGGTCAGATACGCAGTATTTT
TRBJ2-6,15,.,.,TRBV7-2,CASSLDMSGANVLTF,TGTGCCAGCAGCTTAGACATGTCTGGGGCCAACGTCCTGACTTTC
TRBJ1-1,16,TRBD1,.,TRBV4-1,CASSQERKGGDTEAFF,TGCGCCAGCAGCCAAGAGAGGAAAGGGGGCGACACTGAAGCTTTCTTT
TRBJ2-7,13,TRBD1,.,TRBV2,CASSWDRAYEQYF,TGTGCCAGCAGTTGGGACAGGGCCTACGAGCAGTACTTC
TRBJ1-3,13,.,.,TRBV6-1,CASRRPSGNTIYF,TGTGCCAGCAGAAGGCCCTCGGGAAACACCATATATTTT